The source of this T cell receptor (beta chain) is a study of OX40 agonist ivuxolimab in advanced cancers. Overall study context: Of mixed ages from about 23 to 85 and averaging approximately 60 years, the group was more than 65% male. General study points: Among the nonresponders, some also had low normalized T-cell clonal expansion.

The data were produced by immunoSEQ multiplex PCR, yet TCRdb's version contains in-frame clones alone and is incomplete. Of some 54,000 clones in the sample, 80% are singletons; the top ten hold 4% to 4.5%. For this clone: Antigen specificity is unknown.

The germline gives CDR1 SGHRS, CDR2 YFSETQ. This CDR3 contains 16 residues. Losses at the gene ends were 3 bases for V and 5 bases for J; bases not matched to a gene: 9. The input for sequencing was CD4+ or CD8+ T cells sorted from blood, taken in a trial of the OX40 agonist ivuxolimab. The TCR comes from an adult with an advanced solid tumor such as melanoma, head and neck, liver or kidney cancer. This rearrangement joins TRBV5-1 to TRBJ2-5; 11 bases agree with TRBD2. The CDR3 region is CASSSGTSGRVETQYF. CDR3 nucleotides: TGCGCCAGCAGCTCTGGGACTAGCGGCCGGGTGGAGACCCAGTACTTC. Together with reference TRBV5-1 and TRBJ2-5, the CDR3 gives the full variable domain: KAGVTQTPRYLIKTRGQQVTLSCSPISGHRSVSWYQQTPGQGLQFLFEYFSETQRNKGNFPGRFSGRQFSNSRSEMNVSTLELGDSALYLCASSSGTSGRVETQYFGPGTRLLVL.